This TCR beta chain is drawn from a study of shared clonotypes between healthy human individuals. Study information: Three plates each covered CD4 naive and memory; CD8 naive two, CD8 memory one.

J was trimmed by 9 bases and V by 4 bases; bases with no gene match: 9. The CDR3 is 14 residues long. Germline V gene sequence: CDR1 MNHEY, CDR2 SMNVEV (reference sequence). Cells designated naive CD8 were CD45RO-negative and were positively selected for CCR7, with terminally differentiated effector memory CD45RA+ cells excluded. There were no recent acute infections or vaccinations among the donors, who were healthy HIV-negative adults. Every subset's genomic DNA went evenly onto several immunoSEQ plates. Under the authors' procedure: In the immunoSEQ data, sequences were junction-only and lacked quality scores, so filtering differed. Clones were sequenced by immunoSEQ multiplex PCR, and TCRdb holds only the in-frame ones, with some missing. V and J calls plus clone size are reproduced from that table; the DNA served to infer D and trimming. Of hundreds of thousands of clones detected, approximately 96% appear once; the ten largest clones hold more than 0.085%.

The sequenced material came from naive CD8+ T cells sorted from blood. The chain is built from TRBV27 and TRBJ2-1; 7 positions match TRBD2. The TCR originated in a woman aged 25 to 39 in good health. CDR3 in DNA: TGTGCCAGCAGTTCCACCTCGGGGACTATTGAGCAGTTCTTC. It codes for CASSSTSGTIEQFF.